These T cell receptor beta chains were read from a single sample in a study of cytomegalovirus exposure and HLA in healthy donors. Sequencing was performed with immunoSEQ multiplex PCR; in TCRdb, only in-frame clones are kept and a portion is missing. Its table records 50,000 to 55,000 clones. The sequencing input was PBMCs. These receptors were obtained from a woman between 55 and 75 years old in good health and CMV-seropositive. Both conserved end residues are part of each CDR3. D genes are given only for firm matches.

CDR3 length,D gene,V gene,J gene,CDR3 protein,CDR3 DNA
15,-,TRBV5-1,TRBJ2-2,CASSPRTVNTGELFF,TGCGCCAGCAGCCCTAGGACAGTGAACACCGGGGAGCTGTTTTTT
12,-,TRBV21-1,TRBJ2-7,CASCLRGSHQYF,TGTGCCAGCTGCCTCCGAGGGTCTCATCAGTACTTC
15,-,TRBV15,TRBJ1-5,CATSRDIYSNQPQHF,TGTGCCACCAGTAGGGACATCTATAGCAATCAGCCCCAGCATTTT
19,TRBD2,TRBV7-7,TRBJ2-5,CASSLRVAGGRYPQETQYF,TGTGCTAGCAGCTTAAGAGTAGCGGGGGGGAGGTACCCCCAAGAGACCCAGTACTTC
17,TRBD2,TRBV4-1,TRBJ2-1,CASSQDSLAGGPNEQFF,TGCGCCAGCAGCCAAGACTCTCTAGCGGGGGGCCCCAATGAGCAGTTCTTC
17,TRBD2,TRBV7-2,TRBJ2-1,CASSLERGPYPYNEQFF,TGTGCCAGCAGCTTAGAGCGGGGGCCCTACCCGTACAATGAGCAGTTCTTC
16,-,TRBV19,TRBJ2-2,CASSIDRLGDTGELFF,TGTGCCAGTAGTATAGATCGGCTAGGGGACACCGGGGAGCTGTTTTTT
14,-,TRBV6-5,TRBJ2-5,CASSYRTKQETQYF,TGTGCCAGCAGTTACCGGACTAAGCAAGAGACCCAGTACTTC
15,TRBD2,TRBV25-1,TRBJ2-5,CASSETSGASETQYF,TGTGCCAGCAGTGAAACCAGCGGGGCGTCGGAGACCCAGTACTTC
15,-,TRBV12-5,TRBJ2-2,CASGPTGGVTGELFF,TGTGCTAGTGGCCCCACAGGGGGGGTCACCGGGGAGCTGTTTTTT
16,TRBD1,TRBV5-1,TRBJ1-3,CASSWDSSSPGNTIYF,TGCGCCAGCAGCTGGGACAGTTCCTCACCTGGAAACACCATATATTTT
17,-,TRBV6-1,TRBJ2-3,CASSAMGTFTSTDTQYF,TGTGCCAGCAGTGCGATGGGGACATTTACTTCCACAGATACGCAGTATTTT
15,-,TRBV5-1,TRBJ1-2,CASSLVQGINYGYTF,TGCGCCAGCAGCTTGGTCCAGGGGATAAACTATGGCTACACCTTC
16,-,TRBV28,TRBJ1-2,CASGEAGGGGGYGYTF,TGTGCCAGCGGGGAGGCGGGCGGGGGGGGTGGCTATGGCTACACCTTC
14,-,TRBV2,TRBJ2-5,CASSATEYQETQYF,TGTGCCAGCAGCGCCACAGAGTACCAAGAGACCCAGTACTTC
14,TRBD1,TRBV11-3,TRBJ1-2,CASSFGQGPEGYTF,TGTGCCAGCAGCTTCGGACAGGGGCCTGAGGGCTACACCTTC
15,-,TRBV7-8,TRBJ1-1,CASSLAGARETEAFF,TGTGCCAGCAGCTTAGCCGGAGCCAGGGAAACTGAAGCTTTCTTT
11,-,TRBV20-1,TRBJ2-1,CSAPRPGEQFF,TGCAGTGCTCCTCGACCAGGCGAGCAGTTCTTC
14,-,TRBV12-2,TRBJ2-5,CASRHPRGVETQYF,TGTGCAAGTCGCCACCCGCGCGGGGTCGAGACCCAGTACTTC
18,-,TRBV18,TRBJ2-6,CASSPSGAGSNGANVLTF,TGTGCCAGCTCACCATCGGGCGCAGGGTCAAATGGGGCCAACGTCCTGACTTTC
14,TRBD2,TRBV7-2,TRBJ2-7,CASSLMAGAYEQYF,TGTGCCAGCAGCTTAATGGCGGGGGCCTACGAGCAGTACTTC
15,TRBD1,TRBV5-1,TRBJ1-6,CASSLDTGVRSPLHF,TGCGCCAGCAGCTTGGACACAGGGGTGAGATCACCCCTCCACTTT
15,-,TRBV7-2,TRBJ1-5,CASSLPPGLGEPQHF,TGTGCCAGCAGCTTACCTCCGGGACTTGGTGAGCCCCAGCATTTT
16,TRBD1,TRBV7-9,TRBJ1-6,CASSSIRGMNNSPLHF,TGTGCCAGCAGCTCCATCAGGGGGATGAACAATTCACCCCTCCACTTT
16,TRBD2,TRBV6-5,TRBJ2-7,CASSYSILGGAREQYF,TGTGCCAGCAGTTACTCGATTCTCGGGGGGGCGCGCGAGCAGTACTTC
15,TRBD1,TRBV6-1,TRBJ1-5,CASSEADRGGQPQHF,TGTGCCAGCAGTGAAGCGGACAGGGGGGGTCAGCCCCAGCATTTT
16,TRBD2,TRBV19,TRBJ2-5,CASSKGLAGGQKTQYF,TGTGCCAGTAGTAAAGGACTAGCGGGGGGGCAGAAGACCCAGTACTTC
20,TRBD1,TRBV19,TRBJ1-6,CASSIEGPGQASDYNSPLHF,TGTGCCAGTAGTATAGAGGGACCGGGACAGGCCTCGGATTATAATTCACCCCTCCACTTT
14,-,TRBV18,TRBJ2-7,CASSPPTGRYEQYF,TGTGCCAGCTCACCACCCACTGGTCGCTACGAGCAGTACTTC
16,TRBD2,TRBV4-3,TRBJ2-5,CASSQGGRGGAETQYF,TGCGCCAGCAGCCAAGGGGGGCGCGGGGGGGCGGAGACCCAGTACTTC
15,TRBD1,TRBV19,TRBJ1-1,CASSSTGTGNTEAFF,TGTGCCAGTAGTTCCACCGGGACAGGGAACACTGAAGCTTTCTTT
12,-,TRBV29-1,TRBJ2-1,CSVAHSVGEQFF,TGCAGCGTAGCCCATAGCGTTGGTGAGCAGTTCTTC
17,TRBD1,TRBV19,TRBJ1-5,CASSSRGDSYSNQPQHF,TGTGCCAGTAGTAGCAGGGGGGATAGCTATAGCAATCAGCCCCAGCATTTT
13,-,TRBV27,TRBJ2-7,CASAPGFYYEQYF,TGTGCCAGCGCCCCGGGATTTTATTACGAGCAGTACTTC
15,-,TRBV19,TRBJ2-3,CASSIAGGGADTQYF,TGTGCCAGTAGTATAGCAGGAGGGGGCGCAGATACGCAGTATTTT
15,TRBD1,TRBV14,TRBJ2-7,CASSPQRQGSYEQYF,TGTGCCAGCAGCCCCCAGAGACAGGGATCCTACGAGCAGTACTTC
13,-,TRBV19,TRBJ1-1,CASSIDLYTEAFF,TGTGCCAGTAGTATAGACCTGTACACTGAAGCTTTCTTT
14,TRBD1,TRBV5-4,TRBJ2-7,CASSSGTGVYEQYF,TGTGCCAGCAGCTCCGGGACAGGGGTGTACGAGCAGTACTTC